The rows below give T cell receptor beta chains drawn from one sample of a study of blood T cells in healthy people across ages. TCRdb re-derived calls from the 5' RACE reads in MiXCR, one entry per CDR3 protein. There are roughly 1.4 million distinct CDR3 sequences in the sample; roughly 60% occur only once, and 6.5% to 8.5% lies in the top ten. Sequencing was carried out using blood. Every receptor here comes from a man younger than 35 in good health. CDR3s leave out the opening cysteine and the closing phenylalanine or tryptophan.

>TRBJ2-3|TRBV7-8
ASSLARSGGRNSDTQY
>TRBJ2-2|TRBV7-9
ASSLGRTGELF
>TRBJ2-3|TRBV5-1
ASSWKQGNTDTQY
>TRBJ1-2|TRBV27
ASSFGGPGGYT
>TRBJ2-7|TRBV11-2
ASSSPTWKIAGRLTYEQY
>TRBJ2-7|TRBV7-9
ASSLADRPDWEQY
>TRBJ2-1|TRBV6-6
ASSYVEGLDNEQF
>TRBJ2-5|TRBV2
ASRDRVNVQETQY
>TRBJ1-6|TRBV20-1
SALGNSPLH
>TRBJ2-3|TRBV15
ATQNTEPMADTQY
>TRBJ1-2|TRBV6-5
ATTVGTTGNGYT
>TRBJ2-5|TRBV24-1
ATSSGGQFPETRY
>TRBJ2-3|TRBV6-6
AVDSDTQY
>TRBJ2-3|TRBV4-3
ASSQVLLGDTQY
>TRBJ2-7|TRBV5-1
ASSFLGSYEQY
>TRBJ2-3|TRBV11-2
AVKGAQGLEPDTQY
>TRBJ2-1|TRBV7-9
ASSLVMDSEAF
>TRBJ2-1|TRBV3-1
ASSPHRTGFDEQF
>TRBJ2-7|TRBV27
ASSLVGNGLAGGPLY
>TRBJ2-5|TRBV18
ASSTMGETQY
>TRBJ2-7|TRBV4-1
ASSTPGTGSYEQY